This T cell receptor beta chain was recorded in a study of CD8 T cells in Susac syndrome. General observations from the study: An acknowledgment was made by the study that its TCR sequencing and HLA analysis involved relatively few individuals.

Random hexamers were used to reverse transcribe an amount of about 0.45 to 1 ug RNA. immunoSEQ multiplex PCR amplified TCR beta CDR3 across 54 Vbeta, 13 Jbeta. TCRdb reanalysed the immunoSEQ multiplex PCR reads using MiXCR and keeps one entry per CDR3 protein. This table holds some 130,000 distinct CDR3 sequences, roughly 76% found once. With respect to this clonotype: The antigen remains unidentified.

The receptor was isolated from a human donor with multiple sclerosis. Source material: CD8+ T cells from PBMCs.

DNA of the CDR3: TGTGCCAGTGGCGGGACAGGGATGGGTGGCTACACCTTC. It encodes CASGGTGMGGYTF. The chain employs TRBV12-3 or TRBV12-4 and TRBJ1-2; TRBD1 matches 9 bases. This CDR3 comprises 13 residues. J was trimmed by 7 bases and V by 9 bases; bases with no gene match: 9.